This T cell receptor beta chain was obtained from a study of shared clonotypes between healthy human individuals. Looking at the study overall: CD4 naive and memory got three plates each, CD8 naive two, CD8 memory one. Study-wide findings and caveats: Some clonotypes were shared by all four sorted-subset donors, while others were not shared. The non-shared ones had lower generation probabilities than the shared ones.

Germline trimming cut 1 base from V and 3 bases from J; bases unmatched to any gene: 7. The germline V gene encodes CDR1 SGHTA and CDR2 FQGTGA. CDR3 length: 17 residues. As for this clone: Its antigen is unidentified.

The method was immunoSEQ multiplex PCR; TCRdb's version includes in-frame clones alone and lacks a portion of them. Counted here are millions of clones, 85% to 95% occurring once; the ten biggest clones make up 0.1% to 0.15%. Adult Caucasians living in Nashville, Tennessee made up all of the donors. The TCR comes from a man younger than 35 in good health. V and J are TRBV7-3 and TRBJ2-1; TRBD1 matches at 9 bases. Specimen: naive CD4+ T cells sorted from blood. Subset meaning: CD45RA+ positively selected. CDR3 amino acids: CASSLKRRTGVYNEQFF. CDR3 bases: TGTGCCAGCAGCTTAAAGAGGAGGACAGGGGTCTACAATGAGCAGTTCTTC.